Sequencing of this T cell receptor beta chain was carried out in a study of T cell repertoires in cytomegalovirus infection. Study summary: An indication of both CMV infection and matching HLA type came from public TCR beta signatures.

This clonotype was detected only a few times. Its specificity is unknown. Germline CDR1 is SNHLY and CDR2 is FYNNEI. V was clipped by 8 bases and J by 5 bases, with 21 bases between them. CDR3 length: 15 residues. General study findings and limits: The cumulative frequency of public TCR beta families distinguished individuals who carried CMV together with the relevant HLA. Clonotypes of TCR beta that were HLA-C-restricted and CMV-specific dominated the ex vivo response.

TCRdb re-called the reads with MiXCR, one entry per CDR3 protein. The sample includes approximately 550,000 distinct CDR3 sequences, approximately 15% of them seen just once. The gene calls are TRBV2 and TRBJ2-5, with TRBD2 as a possible D gene (7 bases). Material for sequencing was CD8+ T cells from PBMCs. This receptor was taken from a human donor in good health (CMV status not recorded). Some clones in this sample may be carry-over from other donors' samples. CDR3 in DNA: TGTGCCAGCTCCTTCGGAAGGGGGGGGGTTGAGACCCAGTACTTC. It specifies CASSFGRGGVETQYF. Full variable domain (remainder filled in from reference TRBV2 and TRBJ2-5): EPEVTQTPSHQVTQMGQEVILRCVPISNHLYFYWYRQILGQKVEFLVSFYNNEISEKSEIFDDQFSVERPDGSNFTLKIRSTKLEDSAMYFCASSFGRGGVETQYFGPGTRLLVL.